The 19 T cell receptor beta chains below were found in one sample sequenced in a study of T-cell reconstitution after alpha-beta-depleted transplantation in children. The library targeted TCRbeta and was prepared with unique molecular identifiers. A single record per CDR3 protein comes from TCRdb applying MiXCR to the PCR reads. Seen here are approximately 430,000 distinct CDR3 sequences, under 20% observed once, and the top ten hold just under 30%. This sample comprised PBMCs, mostly from graft donor cells, obtained 360 days after TCRalphabeta/CD19-depleted stem cell transplant. Source of these receptors: a boy under two years old who had a stem cell transplant for Wiskott-Aldrich syndrome, so the T cells may come from the graft donor.

The chain combines TRBV4-2 with TRBJ2-1; D unclear. The CDR3 has 15 residues. V lost 0 bases and J 5 bases, leaving 11 bases between the germline ends. Germline CDR1 and CDR2: LGHNA and YNFKEQ. The CDR3 loop reads CASSQEFLTDNEQFF. CDR3 nucleotide sequence: TGTGCCAGCAGCCAAGAATTCCTAACCGACAATGAGCAGTTCTTC.

This clonotype showed up many times. The chain joins TRBV9 to TRBJ2-1; 7 nucleotides align to TRBD1. The CDR3 runs to 12 residues. The V segment lost 5 bases and the J segment 7 bases; nucleotides outside the gene matches: 3. Germline V lookup: CDR1 SGDLS, CDR2 YYNGEE. CDR3 coding DNA: TGTGCCAGCAGTGAACAGGGGAATGAGCAGTTCTTC. Encoded protein: CASSEQGNEQFF.

This clonotype was counted only a few times. The CDR3 here is CASSYFGTGTDTQYF. For the CDR3, the DNA is TGTGCCAGCAGTTACTTTGGGACAGGCACAGATACGCAGTATTTT. The chain employs TRBV6-5 and TRBJ2-3, with 7 bases aligning to TRBD1. Trimming at V came to 1 base and at J to 1 base, leaving 2 bases not matched to a gene. The CDR3 is 15 amino acids. The V gene's germline CDR1 is MNHEY and CDR2 SVGAGI.

This clonotype was observed a handful of times. This sequence joins TRBV12-3 or TRBV12-4 and TRBJ2-3, with D unclear. This CDR3 has 13 amino acids. Trimming removed 3 bases from V and 5 bases from J, with 9 bases in between. The CDR3 coding sequence is TGTGCCAGCAGTTTTTTTCAGGAAGATACGCAGTATTTT. It specifies CASSFFQEDTQYF.

The table lists this clonotype with a few counts. This chain uses TRBV7-2 with TRBJ2-7; TRBD1 matches 9 bases. V was pared by 5 bases and J by 2 bases, with 7 bases of the junction left unmatched. The CDR3 extends over 15 amino acids. Germline V CDR1 and CDR2: SGHTA, FQGNSA. The CDR3 here is CASSPGGTGPYEQYF. CDR3 DNA: TGTGCCAGCAGCCCCGGAGGGACAGGGCCCTACGAGCAGTACTTC.

In its sample, this clonotype was seen a few times. This chain links TRBV7-2 with TRBJ2-1; the D gene could be TRBD1 or TRBD2 (6 bases each). V dropped 5 bases and J dropped 9 bases, with 20 bases sitting between them. From germline, CDR1 is SGHTA and CDR2 FQGNSA. This CDR3 is built from 15 residues. CDR3 amino acids: CASSRERGAFGEQFF. The DNA of the CDR3 is TGTGCCAGCAGCCGAGAGAGGGGGGCGTTTGGTGAGCAGTTCTTC.

This sequence joins TRBV4-3 and TRBJ1-1; tentatively, D is TRBD1 (6 bases). The CDR3 is made up of 13 amino acids. In germline, CDR1 is LGHNA, CDR2 YSLEER. The V end was cut by 1 base, the J end by 4 bases, with 7 bases between. CDR3 nucleotide sequence: TGCGCCAGCAGCCAAGTACAGGGCACTGAAGCTTTCTTT. This gives the protein CASSQVQGTEAFF.

The rearrangement joins TRBV5-1 to TRBJ1-1; 9 nucleotides agree with TRBD1. V shed 4 bases and J 7 bases; nucleotides not matched to a gene: 8. CDR1 and CDR2 from the germline V gene are SGHRS and YFSETQ. The CDR3 has 14 residues. The CDR3 DNA reads as TGCGCCAGCAGCACCAACAGGGGGCATGGTGAAGCTTTCTTT. This codes for CASSTNRGHGEAFF.

The chain is built from TRBV24-1 and TRBJ2-5; D is ambiguous. Germline V gene data show CDR1 as KGHDR and CDR2 as SFDVKD. This CDR3 region has 12 residues. V was cut by 4 bases and J by 5 bases, with 7 bases left in between. CDR3 sequence (DNA): TGTGCCACCAGTGAACCCGGGGAGACCCAGTACTTC. Translating gives CATSEPGETQYF.

The chain employs TRBV20-1 and TRBJ2-5; 9 bases are shared with TRBD2. Germline assignment: CDR1 DFQATT and CDR2 SNEGSKA (reference sequence). The CDR3 loop spans 16 amino acids. J gave up 3 bases and V 0 bases, and 8 bases lay outside the gene matches. The CDR3 DNA reads as TGCAGTGCTAGAGATATAGCTAGCGGGATGGAAGAGACCCAGTACTTC. Its protein is CSARDIASGMEETQYF.

This clonotype was detected a few times. V and J are TRBV5-1 and TRBJ2-5; 10 positions agree with TRBD2. The V and J ends lost 0 bases and 5 bases, in that order; junction bases with no gene match: 7. The CDR3 runs to 16 residues. CDR1 and CDR2 (germline): SGHRS, YFSETQ. DNA of the CDR3: TGCGCCAGCAGCTTGGCCGATCTAGCGGGAGTCGAGACCCAGTACTTC. Encoded protein: CASSLADLAGVETQYF.

This clonotype came up a few times. This chain uses TRBV10-3 with TRBJ2-5, with 10 nucleotides matching TRBD1. Germline lookup yields CDR1 ENHRY and CDR2 SYGVKD. The CDR3 has 12 residues. After removal of 8 bases from V and 5 bases from J, the junction contained 2 bases not matched to a gene. The CDR3: CAIGTGVETQYF. Written as DNA, the CDR3 is TGTGCCATCGGGACAGGGGTTGAGACCCAGTACTTC.

This clonotype was counted a few times. The V call is TRBV29-1, the J call TRBJ2-3, with 13 nucleotides matching TRBD2. Germline-derived CDR1 and CDR2 are SQVTM and ANQGSEA. The CDR3 is 17 amino acids. Germline trimming cut 2 bases from V and 6 bases from J; bases unmatched to any gene: 11. The CDR3 region has the DNA TGCAGCGTTGAAAGAGTAGGGACTAGCGGGGAGGGTGATACGCAGTATTTT. It is translated as CSVERVGTSGEGDTQYF.

The V gene is TRBV7-8, the J gene TRBJ2-3, with a tentative D call TRBD2 (5 bases). Per germline, CDR1 SGHVS and CDR2 FQNEAQ. Trimming shortened V by 5 bases and J by 0 bases, and 18 bases separated the two germline ends. The CDR3 sequence is 17 residues long. The CDR3 reads CASSEFRLTSSTDTQYF. The CDR3 DNA sequence: TGTGCCAGCAGCGAGTTCCGACTAACCTCTAGCACAGATACGCAGTATTTT.

In its sample, this clonotype was seen a few times. The chain uses TRBV28 and TRBJ2-5; 10 bases match TRBD1. The CDR3 has 15 amino acids. After removal of 5 bases from V and 5 bases from J, the junction contained 8 bases not matched to a gene. Germline CDR1 MDHEN, CDR2 SYDVKM. The CDR3 here is CASSIYGTGEETQYF. CDR3 nucleotides: TGTGCCAGCAGTATCTACGGGACAGGGGAGGAGACCCAGTACTTC.

V and J are TRBV20-1 and TRBJ1-1; unclear D gene. This CDR3 contains 12 residues. Germline assignment: CDR1 DFQATT and CDR2 SNEGSKA (reference sequence). Deletions cut 5 bases from V and 0 bases from J, with 7 bases between. The CDR3 is CSALDLNTEAFF. CDR3 DNA sequence: TGCAGTGCTCTCGACCTGAACACTGAAGCTTTCTTT.

The chain carries TRBV7-9 and TRBJ2-1; perhaps TRBD2 as D (6 bases). The germline CDR1 and CDR2 sequences are SEHNR and FQNEAQ (reference sequence). The CDR3 is 15 amino acids. V shed 5 bases and J shed 3 bases, with 14 bases lying between them. The CDR3 protein is CASSLRDLLYNEQFF. CDR3 coding DNA: TGTGCCAGCAGCCTCCGGGACTTGCTCTACAATGAGCAGTTCTTC.

This clonotype was observed a handful of times. The rearrangement links TRBV29-1 to TRBJ2-3; 13 nucleotides match TRBD2. CDR1 is SQVTM, CDR2 ANQGSEA, per germline. The CDR3 is 17 amino acids. V lost 5 bases, J lost 1 base, and 9 bases stayed unmatched. DNA for the CDR3: TGCAGCGTTCCCCGGACTAGCGGGGGTATTCGCACAGATACGCAGTATTTT. It is translated as CSVPRTSGGIRTDTQYF.

This sequence joins TRBV12-3 or TRBV12-4 and TRBJ2-1; D is ambiguous. V lost 6 bases and J lost 7, with 10 bases in between. The CDR3 contains 12 residues. The CDR3 loop is CASSPDMNEQFF. The CDR3 coding sequence is TGTGCCAGCAGCCCCGACATGAATGAGCAGTTCTTC.